This T cell receptor (beta chain) comes out of a study of T-cell memory formation after mild COVID-19. Findings and caveats of the study: Researchers could not confirm that second-wave clones peaking on day 37 targeted SARS-CoV-2. Detection of some responders pre-infection suggested pre-existing cross-reactive memory T cells participated. Clones contracting over day 15 to 85 were CD4/CD8 balanced, with later expanders leaning CD4+.

Only a few counts were recorded for this clonotype. Its matching antigen is unknown. The CDR3 has 14 residues. Germline loops: CDR1 KGHDR, CDR2 SFDVKD. With 4 bases removed from V and 5 bases from J, the gap between germline ends came to 10 bases. After 5'RACE with constant-segment primers, TCR alpha and TCR beta cDNA libraries carrying sample barcodes and UMIs were obtained. TCRdb reanalysed the 5' RACE reads using MiXCR and keeps one entry per CDR3 protein. This sample has 450,000 to 650,000 distinct CDR3 sequences, with around 21% found just once. The sample consisted of PBMCs or a T cell subset sorted from them (not recorded which). This TCR derives from an adult woman who had mild COVID-19 (a few samples of this study predate the infection). Cell type and time point are not known. The V call is TRBV24-1, the J call TRBJ2-2, with D perhaps TRBD1 (5 bases). The CDR3 here is CATSELQETGELFF. In DNA form, the CDR3 reads TGTGCCACCAGTGAGCTACAGGAGACCGGGGAGCTGTTTTTT.